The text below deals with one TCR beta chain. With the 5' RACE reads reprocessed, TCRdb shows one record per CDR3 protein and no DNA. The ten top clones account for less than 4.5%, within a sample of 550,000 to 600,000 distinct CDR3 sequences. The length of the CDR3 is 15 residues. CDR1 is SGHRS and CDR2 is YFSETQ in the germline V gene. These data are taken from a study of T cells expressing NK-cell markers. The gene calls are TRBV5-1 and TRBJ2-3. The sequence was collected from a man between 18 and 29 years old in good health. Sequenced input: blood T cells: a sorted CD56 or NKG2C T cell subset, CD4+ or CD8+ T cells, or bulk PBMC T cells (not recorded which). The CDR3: CASSGLGNPTDTQYF.